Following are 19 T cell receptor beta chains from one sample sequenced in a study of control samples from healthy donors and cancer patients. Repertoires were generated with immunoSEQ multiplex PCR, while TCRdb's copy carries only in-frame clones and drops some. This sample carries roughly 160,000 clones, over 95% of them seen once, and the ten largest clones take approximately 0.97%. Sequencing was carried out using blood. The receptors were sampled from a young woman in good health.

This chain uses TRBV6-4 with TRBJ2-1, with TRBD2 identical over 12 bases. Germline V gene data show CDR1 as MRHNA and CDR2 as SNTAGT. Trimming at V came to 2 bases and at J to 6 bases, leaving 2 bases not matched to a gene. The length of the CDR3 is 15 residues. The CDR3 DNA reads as TGTGCCAGCAGTGACAAGACTAGCGGGAGCAATGAGCAGTTCTTC. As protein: CASSDKTSGSNEQFF.

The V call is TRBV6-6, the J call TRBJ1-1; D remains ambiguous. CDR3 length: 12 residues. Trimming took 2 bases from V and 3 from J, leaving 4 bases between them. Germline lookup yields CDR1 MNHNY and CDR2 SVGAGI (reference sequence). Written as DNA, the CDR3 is TGTGCCAGCAGTTACCAGGACACTGAAGCTTTCTTT. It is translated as CASSYQDTEAFF.

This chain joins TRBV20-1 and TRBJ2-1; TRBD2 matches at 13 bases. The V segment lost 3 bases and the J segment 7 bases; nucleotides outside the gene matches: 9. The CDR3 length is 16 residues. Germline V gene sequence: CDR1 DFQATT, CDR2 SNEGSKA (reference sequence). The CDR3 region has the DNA TGCAGTGCTAGTGGGTGGACTAGCGGGAGTTGGAATGAGCAGTTCTTC. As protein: CSASGWTSGSWNEQFF.

Here the CDR3 reads CASSPRTGLTSGYTF. The CDR3 DNA reads TGTGCCAGCAGTCCTCGGACAGGGCTGACTTCTGGCTACACCTTC. V and J are TRBV28 and TRBJ1-2; 8 positions match TRBD1. V lost 5 bases to trimming and J lost 7 bases; unmatched junction nucleotides: 12. Germline V gives CDR1 MDHEN, CDR2 SYDVKM. The CDR3 contains 15 residues.

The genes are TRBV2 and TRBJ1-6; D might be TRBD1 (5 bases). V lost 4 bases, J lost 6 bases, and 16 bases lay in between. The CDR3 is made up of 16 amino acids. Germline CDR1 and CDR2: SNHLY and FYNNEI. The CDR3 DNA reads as TGTGCCAGCAGTGCTGTAGGGGAACTAGCTAATTCACCCCTCCACTTT. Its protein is CASSAVGELANSPLHF.

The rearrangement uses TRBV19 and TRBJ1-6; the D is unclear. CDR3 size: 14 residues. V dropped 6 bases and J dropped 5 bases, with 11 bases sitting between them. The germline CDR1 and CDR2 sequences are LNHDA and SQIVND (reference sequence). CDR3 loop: CASRDGSHNSPLHF. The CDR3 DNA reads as TGTGCCAGTAGGGACGGGTCCCATAATTCACCCCTCCACTTT.

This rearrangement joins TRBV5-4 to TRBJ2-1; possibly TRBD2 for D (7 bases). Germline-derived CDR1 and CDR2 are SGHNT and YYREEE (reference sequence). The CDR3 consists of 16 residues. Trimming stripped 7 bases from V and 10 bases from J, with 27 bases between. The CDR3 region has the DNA TGTGCCAGCCAACCTGGGGGGGCGGGAGTTCCCGGCGAGCAGTTCTTC. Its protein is CASQPGGAGVPGEQFF.

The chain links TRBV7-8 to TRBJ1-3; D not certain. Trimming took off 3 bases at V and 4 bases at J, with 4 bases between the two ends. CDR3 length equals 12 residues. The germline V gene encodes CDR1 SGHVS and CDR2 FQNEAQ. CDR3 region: CASSFPGNTIYF. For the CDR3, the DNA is TGTGCCAGCAGCTTTCCAGGAAACACCATATATTTT.

CDR3 DNA sequence: TGTGCCAGCAAGGGACCCGGTTCGGGGACTGAAGCTTTCTTT. The encoded protein is CASKGPGSGTEAFF. The chain recombines TRBV6-5 with TRBJ1-1; a weak D match, TRBD1 (5 bases). Trimming took 7 bases from V and 5 from J, leaving 17 bases between them. CDR3 length: 14 amino acids. Germline CDR1 MNHEY, CDR2 SVGAGI.

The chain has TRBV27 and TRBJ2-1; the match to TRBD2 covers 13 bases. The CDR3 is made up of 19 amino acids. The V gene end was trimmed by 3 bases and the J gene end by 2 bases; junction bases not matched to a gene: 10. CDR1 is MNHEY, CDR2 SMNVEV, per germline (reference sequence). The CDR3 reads CASSLFGTSGIRTYNEQFF. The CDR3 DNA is TGTGCCAGCAGTTTGTTCGGGACTAGCGGGATAAGGACCTACAATGAGCAGTTCTTC.

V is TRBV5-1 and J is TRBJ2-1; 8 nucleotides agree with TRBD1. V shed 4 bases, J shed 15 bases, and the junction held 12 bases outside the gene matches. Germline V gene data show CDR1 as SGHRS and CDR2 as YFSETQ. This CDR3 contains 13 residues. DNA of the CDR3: TGCGCCAGCAGCACCGGGACAGGACACATGCGGTTCTTC. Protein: CASSTGTGHMRFF.

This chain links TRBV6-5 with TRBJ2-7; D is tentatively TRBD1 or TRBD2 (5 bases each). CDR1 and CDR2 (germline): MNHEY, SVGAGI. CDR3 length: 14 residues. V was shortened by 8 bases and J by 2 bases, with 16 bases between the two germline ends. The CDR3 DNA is TGTGCCAGCCAGGGAGCGGTTGTGACCTACGAGCAGTACTTC. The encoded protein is CASQGAVVTYEQYF.

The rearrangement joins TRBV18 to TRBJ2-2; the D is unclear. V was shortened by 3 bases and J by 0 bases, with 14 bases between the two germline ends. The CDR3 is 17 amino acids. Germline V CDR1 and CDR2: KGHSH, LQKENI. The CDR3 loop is CASSPLSRQANTGELFF. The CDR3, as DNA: TGTGCCAGCTCACCGCTCTCGCGGCAGGCGAACACCGGGGAGCTGTTTTTT.

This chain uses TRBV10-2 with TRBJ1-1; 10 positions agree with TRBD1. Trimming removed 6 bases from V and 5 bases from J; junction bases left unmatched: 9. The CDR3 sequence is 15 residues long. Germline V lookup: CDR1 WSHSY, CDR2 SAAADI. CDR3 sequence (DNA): TGCGCCAGCAGCCCGGGACAGGGGTACGGGACTGAAGCTTTCTTT. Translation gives CASSPGQGYGTEAFF.

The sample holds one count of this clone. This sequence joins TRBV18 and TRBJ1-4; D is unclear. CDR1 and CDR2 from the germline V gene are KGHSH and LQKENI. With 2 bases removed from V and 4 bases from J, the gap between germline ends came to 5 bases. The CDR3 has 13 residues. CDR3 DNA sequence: TGTGCCAGCTCACCAACCCATAATGAAAAACTGTTTTTT. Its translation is CASSPTHNEKLFF.

The CDR3 DNA sequence: TGTGCCAGCAGTGAAACGCGGGAGCAGTTCTTC. Protein product: CASSETREQFF. The chain is built from TRBV6-1 and TRBJ2-1; D ambiguous. CDR1 is MNHNS, CDR2 SASEGT, per germline. The CDR3 runs 11 residues. V lost 2 bases to trimming and J lost 10 bases, with 6 bases between them.

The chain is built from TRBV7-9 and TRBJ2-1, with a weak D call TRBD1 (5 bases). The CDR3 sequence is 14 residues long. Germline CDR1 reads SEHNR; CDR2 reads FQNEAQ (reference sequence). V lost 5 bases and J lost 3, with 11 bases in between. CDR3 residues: CASSPGSNYNEQFF. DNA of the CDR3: TGTGCCAGCAGCCCAGGGTCAAACTACAATGAGCAGTTCTTC.

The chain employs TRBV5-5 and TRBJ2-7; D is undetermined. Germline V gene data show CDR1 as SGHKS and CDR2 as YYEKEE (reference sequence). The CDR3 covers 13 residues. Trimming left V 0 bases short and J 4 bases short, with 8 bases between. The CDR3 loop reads CASSLEVGYEQYF. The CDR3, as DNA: TGTGCCAGCAGCTTGGAAGTCGGGTACGAGCAGTACTTC.

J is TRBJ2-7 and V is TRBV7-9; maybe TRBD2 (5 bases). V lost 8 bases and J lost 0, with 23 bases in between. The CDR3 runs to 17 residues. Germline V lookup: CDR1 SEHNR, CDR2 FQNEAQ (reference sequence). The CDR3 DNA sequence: TGTGCCAGCGCAGCCTCTGTAGAGGCGGGCAGCTCCTACGAGCAGTACTTC. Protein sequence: CASAASVEAGSSYEQYF.